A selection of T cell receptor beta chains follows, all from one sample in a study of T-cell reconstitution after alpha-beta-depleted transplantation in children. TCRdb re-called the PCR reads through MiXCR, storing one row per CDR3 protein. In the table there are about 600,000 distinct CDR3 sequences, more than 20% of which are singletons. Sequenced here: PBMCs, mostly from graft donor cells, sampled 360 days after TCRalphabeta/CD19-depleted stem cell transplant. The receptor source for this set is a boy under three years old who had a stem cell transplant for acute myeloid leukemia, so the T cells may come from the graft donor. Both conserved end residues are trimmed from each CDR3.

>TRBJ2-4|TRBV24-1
ATSDAAEAKNIQY
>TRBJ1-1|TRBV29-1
SVVGRMNTEAF
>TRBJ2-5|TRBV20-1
SATPRGDQETQY
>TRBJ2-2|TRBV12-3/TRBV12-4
ASRSRGTGELF
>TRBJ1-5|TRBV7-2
ASSLSPGWNQPQH
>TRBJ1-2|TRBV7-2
ASSLEGQGTNGYT
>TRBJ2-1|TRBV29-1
SVKPTGYSWHEQF
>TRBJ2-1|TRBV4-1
ASSPVSGALNNEQF
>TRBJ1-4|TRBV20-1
SAGGQKLF
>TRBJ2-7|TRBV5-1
ASSLGPSGGLSSYEQY
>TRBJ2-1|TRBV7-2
ASSLSGGTLTYNEQF
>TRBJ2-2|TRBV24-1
ATSSEAGELF
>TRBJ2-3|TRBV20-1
SARVETRASGAGDTQY
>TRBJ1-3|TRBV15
ATSRDMAGGNTIY
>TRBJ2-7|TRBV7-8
ASSSPGGASYEQY
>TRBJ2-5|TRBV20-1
SASPGQETQY
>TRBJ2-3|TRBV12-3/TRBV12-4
ASSRPGGRSSDTQY
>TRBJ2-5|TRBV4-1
ASSQDLTQETQY
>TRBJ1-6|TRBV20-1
SARDPRRDNNSPLH
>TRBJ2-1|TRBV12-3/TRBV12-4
ASSFAGQIVAEQF
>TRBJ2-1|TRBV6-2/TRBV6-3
ASSNNLRGEQF
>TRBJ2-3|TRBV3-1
ASSQVGIHGATQY
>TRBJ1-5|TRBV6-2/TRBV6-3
ASSYTPRPQH
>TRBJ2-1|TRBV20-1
SAALLGADRRYNEQF
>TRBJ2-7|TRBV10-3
AIMDHGRGQGYEQY
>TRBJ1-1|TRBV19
ASSIGPAQNTEAF
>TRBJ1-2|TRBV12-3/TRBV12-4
ASSFWRGGGRSYGYT
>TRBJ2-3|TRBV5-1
ASSLGTTSTDTQY
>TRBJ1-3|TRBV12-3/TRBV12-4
ASGDLASGNTIY
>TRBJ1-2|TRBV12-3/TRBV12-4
ASSLFKDRVIGYT